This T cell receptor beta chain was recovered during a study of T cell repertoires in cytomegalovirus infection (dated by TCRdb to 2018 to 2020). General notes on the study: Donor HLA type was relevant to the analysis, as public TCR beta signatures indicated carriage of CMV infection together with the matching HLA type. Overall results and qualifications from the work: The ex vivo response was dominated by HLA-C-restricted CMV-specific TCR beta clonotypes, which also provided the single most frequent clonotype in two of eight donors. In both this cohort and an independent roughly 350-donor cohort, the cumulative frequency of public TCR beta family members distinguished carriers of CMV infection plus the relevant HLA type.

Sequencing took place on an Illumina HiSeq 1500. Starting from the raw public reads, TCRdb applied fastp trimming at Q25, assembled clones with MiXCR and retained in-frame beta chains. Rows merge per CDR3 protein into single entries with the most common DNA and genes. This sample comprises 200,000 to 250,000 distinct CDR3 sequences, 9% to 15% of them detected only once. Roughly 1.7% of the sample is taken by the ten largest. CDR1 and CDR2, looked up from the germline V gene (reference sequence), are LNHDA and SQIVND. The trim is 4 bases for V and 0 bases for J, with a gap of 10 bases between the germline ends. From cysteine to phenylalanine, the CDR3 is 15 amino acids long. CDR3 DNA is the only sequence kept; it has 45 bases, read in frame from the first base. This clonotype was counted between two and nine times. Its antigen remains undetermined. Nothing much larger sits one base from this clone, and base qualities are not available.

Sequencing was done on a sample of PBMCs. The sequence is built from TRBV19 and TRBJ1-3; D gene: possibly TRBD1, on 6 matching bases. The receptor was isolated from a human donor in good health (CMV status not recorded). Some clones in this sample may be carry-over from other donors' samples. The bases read TGTGCCAGTAGTACACAGGGTACCTCTGGAAACACCATATATTTT. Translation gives CASSTQGTSGNTIYF.